This T cell receptor (beta chain) was identified in a study of regulatory T cells in long-lasting Graves disease. Arm-PCR of CDR3 regions with iRepertoire HTBI primers generated TCR beta libraries. TCRdb re-analysed the multiplex PCR reads in MiXCR, keeping a single row per CDR3 protein. This table holds hundreds of thousands of distinct CDR3 sequences, approximately 13% found once. Time point here: newly diagnosed GD, antithyroid drugs for less than 3 months. Extracted RNA from PBMCs served as the source of the TCR library. This clonotype has at least ten counts. The antigen remains unidentified. Findings and caveats of the study: Persistent patients had a count of shared public clonotypes (2,741) that exceeded that of new patients (almost 1,000). Favored gene segments in persistent disease were TRBV28, TRBJ1-2 and TRBJ2-5.

This CDR3 is built from 14 residues. CDR1 and CDR2 from the germline V gene are DFQATT and SNEGSKA (reference sequence). V was clipped by 1 base and J by 1 base, with 8 bases between them. The data also belong to a second study, concerning T cells in Graves' hyperthyroidism and ophthalmopathy. That publication notes: HTBI primers drove first-round RT-PCR of the TCR CDR3.

The clonotype was recovered from a man aged 25-40 years with Graves disease. Sequencing used peripheral blood mononuclear cells (PBMCs), obtained at new diagnosis, from a patient treated with antithyroid drugs. This chain joins TRBV20-1 and TRBJ2-1; D call uncertain. The CDR3: CSARVPRSYNEQFF. CDR3 nucleotide sequence: TGCAGTGCTAGAGTCCCGAGGTCCTACAATGAGCAGTTCTTC.